The TCR beta chain under discussion was sequenced for a study of blood T cells in healthy people across ages. Remarks on this clonotype: The antigen is not known.

The CDR3 is 12 amino acids. Germline CDR1 and CDR2: SNHLY and FYNNEI. Per-sample PBMC isolation yielded at least 7 million cells. A second PCR of roughly 7 to 11 cycles used a sample-barcoded 5' primer and a J-beta primer mix. TCRdb re-analysed the 5' RACE reads in MiXCR, keeping a single row per CDR3 protein. In the table there are over 600,000 distinct CDR3 sequences, approximately 60% of which are singletons. General study points: Diversity estimates from one million T cells were considered underestimates.

Sequenced material: blood. This chain links TRBV2 with TRBJ2-7; a weak D match, TRBD2 (5 bases). This TCR was recovered from a middle-aged man in good health. The CDR3 protein is CAIDGLPYEQYF. The CDR3, as DNA: TGTGCGATAGACGGACTTCCCTACGAGCAGTACTTC.